A selection of T cell receptor beta chains follows, all from one sample in a study of cytomegalovirus exposure and HLA in healthy donors. Only in-frame clones appear in the TCRdb table, and some are missing; sequencing was by immunoSEQ multiplex PCR. This table holds 170,000 or so clones, around three quarters found once. Sequenced material: PBMCs. These receptors all stem from a man aged 40-50 years in good health and CMV-seronegative. Each CDR3 is given with its conserved first and last residue. D genes are given only for firm matches. Size is stated for part of the rows, as once, few or many counts, or as a class when the clone is expanded.

d_gene,len,j_gene,v_gene,abundance,CDR3nt,CDR3aa
TRBD1,13,TRBJ2-7,TRBV7-9,.,TGTGCCAGCAGCTTGGCAGGGGGCGACGAGCAGTACTTC,CASSLAGGDEQYF
TRBD1,17,TRBJ1-1,TRBV5-4,.,TGTGCCAGCAGCAGAGCCGGGACAGGGATCATGAACACTGAAGCTTTCTTT,CASSRAGTGIMNTEAFF
.,14,TRBJ1-1,TRBV6-1,.,TGTGCCAGCAGTGAAGGGACTGGGAACACTGAAGCTTTCTTT,CASSEGTGNTEAFF
.,10,TRBJ1-2,TRBV20-1,.,TGCAGTGCTCAGCGGGAGGGCTACACCTTC,CSAQREGYTF
.,15,TRBJ2-3,TRBV4-3,.,TGCGCCAGCAGCCAAGAGTTCAGATCCACAGATACGCAGTATTTT,CASSQEFRSTDTQYF
TRBD1,17,TRBJ2-3,TRBV7-2,.,TGTGCCAGCAGCTTAGTACAGGGGGCTGTTCTCACAGATACGCAGTATTTT,CASSLVQGAVLTDTQYF
TRBD1,14,TRBJ1-4,TRBV27,.,TGTGCCAGCGGACAGGGAAGGACTAATGAAAAACTGTTTTTT,CASGQGRTNEKLFF
TRBD2,14,TRBJ2-3,TRBV2,.,TGTGCCAGCAGGGGGGCGGGGGGAGGTCGTACGCAGTATTTT,CASRGAGGGRTQYF
.,15,TRBJ1-3,TRBV2,.,TGTGCCAGCAGTCTCCAGGGGACCTCTGGAAACACCATATATTTT,CASSLQGTSGNTIYF
.,15,TRBJ2-7,TRBV30,.,TGTGCCTGGAGTGTACCCAGGGGACGGTCCTACGAGCAGTACTTC,CAWSVPRGRSYEQYF
.,12,TRBJ1-3,TRBV6-5,.,TGTGCCAGCAGTCTCGGTGGAAACACCATATATTTT,CASSLGGNTIYF
.,13,TRBJ2-5,TRBV29-1,once,TGCAGCGTTGAAGATCAATTTCAAGAGACCCAGTACTTC,CSVEDQFQETQYF
.,13,TRBJ2-5,TRBV5-1,.,TGCGCCAGCGGGCCCGGACAGCAAGAGACCCAGTACTTC,CASGPGQQETQYF
.,12,TRBJ2-7,TRBV7-9,.,TGTGCCAGCAGCCAGACATCACGCGAGCAGTACTTC,CASSQTSREQYF
TRBD1,14,TRBJ2-5,TRBV30,few,TGTGCCTGGAGTCATGGAAGGGGGCGGGAGACCCAGTACTTC,CAWSHGRGRETQYF